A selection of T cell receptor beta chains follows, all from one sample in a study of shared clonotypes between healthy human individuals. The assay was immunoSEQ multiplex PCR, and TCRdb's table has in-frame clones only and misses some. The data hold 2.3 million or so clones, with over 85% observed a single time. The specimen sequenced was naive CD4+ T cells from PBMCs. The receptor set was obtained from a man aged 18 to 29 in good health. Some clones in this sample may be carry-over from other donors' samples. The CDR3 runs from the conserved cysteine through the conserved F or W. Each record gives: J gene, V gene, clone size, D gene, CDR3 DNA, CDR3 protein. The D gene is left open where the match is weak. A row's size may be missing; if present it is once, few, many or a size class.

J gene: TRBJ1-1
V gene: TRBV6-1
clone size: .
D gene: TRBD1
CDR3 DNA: TGTGCCAGCAGTGCCCGGGACAGGGATACTGAAGCTTTCTTT
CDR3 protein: CASSARDRDTEAFF

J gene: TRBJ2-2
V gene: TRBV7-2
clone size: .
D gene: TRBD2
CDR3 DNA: TGTGCCACTACACCGACTAGCGGGAGACTGGAGCTGTTTTTT
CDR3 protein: CATTPTSGRLELFF

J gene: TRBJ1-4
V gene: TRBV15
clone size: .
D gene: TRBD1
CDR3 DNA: TGTGCCACCAGCACGGACAGGGAAAATGAAAAACTGTTTTTT
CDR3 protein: CATSTDRENEKLFF

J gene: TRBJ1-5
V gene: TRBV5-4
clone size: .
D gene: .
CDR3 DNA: TGTGCCAGCAGCTCTGGTGGGGGGGGCAATCAGCCCCAGCATTTT
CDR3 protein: CASSSGGGGNQPQHF

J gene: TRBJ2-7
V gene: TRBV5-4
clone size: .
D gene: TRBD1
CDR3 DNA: TGTGCCAGCAGCACCCCCGGGACAGGGACCTACGAGCAGTACTTC
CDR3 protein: CASSTPGTGTYEQYF

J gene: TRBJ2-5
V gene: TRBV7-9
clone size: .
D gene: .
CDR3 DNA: TGTGCCAGCAGCTTTGGGCGGGGGCGCAGATCGGAGACCCAGTACTTC
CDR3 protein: CASSFGRGRRSETQYF

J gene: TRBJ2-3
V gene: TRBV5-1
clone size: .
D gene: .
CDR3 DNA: TGCGCCAGCAGCTCTCCGGGTCAGCTGAGCACTTATACGCAGTATTTT
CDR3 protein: CASSSPGQLSTYTQYF

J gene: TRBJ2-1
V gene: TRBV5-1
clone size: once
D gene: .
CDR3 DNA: TGCGCCAGCAGCCCCGACGGCGGGACCTACAATGAGCAGTTCTTC
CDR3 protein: CASSPDGGTYNEQFF

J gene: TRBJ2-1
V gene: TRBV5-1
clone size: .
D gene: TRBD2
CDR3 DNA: TGCGCCAGCAGCTTGGCGCTAGCGGGAGGTAATGAGCAGTTCTTC
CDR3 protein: CASSLALAGGNEQFF

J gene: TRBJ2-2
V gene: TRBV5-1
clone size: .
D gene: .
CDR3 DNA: TGCGCCAGCAGCTTGGTGCCAAACACCGGGGAGCTGTTTTTT
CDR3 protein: CASSLVPNTGELFF

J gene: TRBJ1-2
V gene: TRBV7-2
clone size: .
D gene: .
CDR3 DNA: TGTGCCAGCGGGGGTAGAATTAACTATGGCTACACCTTC
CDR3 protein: CASGGRINYGYTF

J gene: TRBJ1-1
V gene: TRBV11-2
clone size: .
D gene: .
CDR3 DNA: TGTGCCAGCAGCTTACACATAAGTGAAGCTTTCTTT
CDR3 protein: CASSLHISEAFF

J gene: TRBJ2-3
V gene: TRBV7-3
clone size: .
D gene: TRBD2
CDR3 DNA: TGTGCCAGCAGTCACGGGACTAGCGGGGGCACAGATACGCAGTATTTT
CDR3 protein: CASSHGTSGGTDTQYF

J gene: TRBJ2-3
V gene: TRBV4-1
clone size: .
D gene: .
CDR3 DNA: TGCGCCAGCAGCCGACCCCGAGGAGGGGTTAGCACAGATACGCAGTATTTT
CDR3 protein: CASSRPRGGVSTDTQYF

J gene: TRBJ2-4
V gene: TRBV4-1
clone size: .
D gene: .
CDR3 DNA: TGCGCCAGCAGCCAACCCCTGGCGGGAGCCAAAAACATTCAGTACTTC
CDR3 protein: CASSQPLAGAKNIQYF

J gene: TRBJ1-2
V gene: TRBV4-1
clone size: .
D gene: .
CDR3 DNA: TGCGCCAGCAGCCCGAAGGGATTCTATGGCTACACCTTC
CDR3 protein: CASSPKGFYGYTF

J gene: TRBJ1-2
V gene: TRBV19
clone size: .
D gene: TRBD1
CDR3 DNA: TGTGCCAGTAGAACAGGGGAGAGGTATGGCTACACCTTC
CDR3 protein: CASRTGERYGYTF

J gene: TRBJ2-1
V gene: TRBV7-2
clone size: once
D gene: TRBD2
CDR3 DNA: TGTGCCAGCAGCTTAGCGGGAGGGCCCCTTGAGCAGTTCTTC
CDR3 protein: CASSLAGGPLEQFF

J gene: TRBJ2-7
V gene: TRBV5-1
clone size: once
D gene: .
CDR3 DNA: TGCGCCAGCAGCTTGCCAGGGAATTCCTACGAGCAGTACTTC
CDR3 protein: CASSLPGNSYEQYF

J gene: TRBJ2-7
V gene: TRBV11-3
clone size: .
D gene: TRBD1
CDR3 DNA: TGTGCCAGCAGCTTAGGGGGACAGGACCATTACGAGCAGTACTTC
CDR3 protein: CASSLGGQDHYEQYF

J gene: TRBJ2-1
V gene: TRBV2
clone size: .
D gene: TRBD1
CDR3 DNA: TGTGCCAGCAGTGCTTCTCCGGGACAGAAGTTCTTC
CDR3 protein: CASSASPGQKFF

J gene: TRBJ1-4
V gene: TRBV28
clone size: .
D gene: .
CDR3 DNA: TGTGCCAGCAGTTTAACCCTCCCTAATGAAAAACTGTTTTTT
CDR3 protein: CASSLTLPNEKLFF

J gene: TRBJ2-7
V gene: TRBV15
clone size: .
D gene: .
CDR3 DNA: TGTGCCACCAGCAGAAAGGGTGGCGACTACGAGCAGTACTTC
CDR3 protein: CATSRKGGDYEQYF

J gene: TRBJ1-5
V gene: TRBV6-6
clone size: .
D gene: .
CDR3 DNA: TGTGCCAGCAGTTACTCGATCGTACTCCAGCCCCAGCATTTT
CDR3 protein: CASSYSIVLQPQHF

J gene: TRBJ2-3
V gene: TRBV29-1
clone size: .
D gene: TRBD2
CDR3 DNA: TGCAGCGTCCAGGGACTAGCGGGATCTTCAGATACGCAGTATTTT
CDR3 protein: CSVQGLAGSSDTQYF

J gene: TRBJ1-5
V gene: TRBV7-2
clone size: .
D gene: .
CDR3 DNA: TGTGCCAGCAGCTTAGCGCGTGATTATAGCAATCAGCCCCAGCATTTT
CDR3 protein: CASSLARDYSNQPQHF

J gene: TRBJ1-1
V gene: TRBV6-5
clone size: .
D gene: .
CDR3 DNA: TGTGCCAGCAGTCGCCGCGGGCGGGGGAACACTGAAGCTTTCTTT
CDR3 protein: CASSRRGRGNTEAFF

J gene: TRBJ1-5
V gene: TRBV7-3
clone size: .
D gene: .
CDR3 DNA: TGTGCCAGCAGCTTAGGAGTGGGCTGGCCCCAGCATTTT
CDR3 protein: CASSLGVGWPQHF

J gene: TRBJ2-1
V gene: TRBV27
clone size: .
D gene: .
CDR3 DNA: TGTGCCAGCAGTTCTCTGCTGGCGGGCAATGAGCAGTTCTTC
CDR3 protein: CASSSLLAGNEQFF

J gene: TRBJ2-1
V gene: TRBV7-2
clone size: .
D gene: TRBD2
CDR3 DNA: TGTGCCAGCAGCCCCCGGGGGCTGCTAGCGGGAAGGGAGCAGTTCTTC
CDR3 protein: CASSPRGLLAGREQFF

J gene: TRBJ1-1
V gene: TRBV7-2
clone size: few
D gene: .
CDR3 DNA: TGTGCCAGCAGCTTAGCGGTCGTGAACACTGAAGCTTTCTTT
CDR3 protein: CASSLAVVNTEAFF

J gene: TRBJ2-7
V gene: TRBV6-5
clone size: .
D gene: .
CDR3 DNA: TGTGCCAGCAGTCGCCAGGGAGTCTTCGAGCAGTACTTC
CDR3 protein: CASSRQGVFEQYF

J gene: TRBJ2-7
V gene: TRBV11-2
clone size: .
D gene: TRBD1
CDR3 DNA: TGTGCCAGCAGCCAGGCCGGACAGGGTTCCTACGAGCAGTACTTC
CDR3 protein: CASSQAGQGSYEQYF

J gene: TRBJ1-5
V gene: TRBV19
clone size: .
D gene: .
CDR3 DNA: TGTGCCAGTAGTAAGGCCAGGCTCCCTTTAGGCGGCAATCAGCCCCAGCATTTT
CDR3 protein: CASSKARLPLGGNQPQHF

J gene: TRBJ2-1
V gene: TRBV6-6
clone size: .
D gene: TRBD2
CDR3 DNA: TGTGCCAGCACTCTAGCGGGCTCCTACAATGAGCAGTTCTTC
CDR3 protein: CASTLAGSYNEQFF

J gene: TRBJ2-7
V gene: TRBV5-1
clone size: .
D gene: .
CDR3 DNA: TGCGCCAGCAGCTTGGGGCCCAACGGTGATTACGAGCAGTACTTC
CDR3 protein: CASSLGPNGDYEQYF

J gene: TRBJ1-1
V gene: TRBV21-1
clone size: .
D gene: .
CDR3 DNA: TGTGCCAGCAGCACAACAAATAGGTCAGCTGAAGCTTTCTTT
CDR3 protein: CASSTTNRSAEAFF

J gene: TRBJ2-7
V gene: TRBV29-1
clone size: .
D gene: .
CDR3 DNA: TGCAGCGTTGGCCCGACAGGCGAAAACTTCTACGAGCAGTACTTC
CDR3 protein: CSVGPTGENFYEQYF

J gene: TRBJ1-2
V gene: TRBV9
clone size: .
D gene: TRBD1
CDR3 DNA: TGTGCCAGCAGCCCGGGACAGGGGGACTATGGCTACACCTTC
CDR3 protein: CASSPGQGDYGYTF

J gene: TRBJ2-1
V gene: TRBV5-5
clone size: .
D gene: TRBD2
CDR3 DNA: TGTGCCAGCAGCTTGGGACTAGCATTTGATGAGCAGTTCTTC
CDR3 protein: CASSLGLAFDEQFF

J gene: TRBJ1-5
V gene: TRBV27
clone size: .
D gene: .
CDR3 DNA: TGTGCCAGCAGTTTAGGAGGGTGGAGAAGCAATCAGCCCCAGCATTTT
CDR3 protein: CASSLGGWRSNQPQHF

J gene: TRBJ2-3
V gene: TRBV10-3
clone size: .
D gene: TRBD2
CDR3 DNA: TGTGCCTCCGAGGCGGGAGGGCCCCACTTGACAGATACGCAGTATTTT
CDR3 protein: CASEAGGPHLTDTQYF